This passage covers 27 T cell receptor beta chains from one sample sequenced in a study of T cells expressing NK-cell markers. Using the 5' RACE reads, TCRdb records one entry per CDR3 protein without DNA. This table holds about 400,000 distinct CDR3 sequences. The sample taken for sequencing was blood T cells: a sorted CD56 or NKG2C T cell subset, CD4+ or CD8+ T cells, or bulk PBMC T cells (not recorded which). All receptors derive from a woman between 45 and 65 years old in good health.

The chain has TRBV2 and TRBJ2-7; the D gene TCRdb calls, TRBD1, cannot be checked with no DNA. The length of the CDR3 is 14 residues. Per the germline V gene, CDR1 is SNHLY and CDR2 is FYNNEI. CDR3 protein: CASSEVGPLYEQYF.

The CDR3 here is CATSPGLQGETQYF. The chain combines TRBV24-1 with TRBJ2-5; TCRdb's assignment of TRBD2 cannot be checked, as there is no DNA. The germline V gene has CDR1 KGHDR and CDR2 SFDVKD. CDR3 size: 14 residues.

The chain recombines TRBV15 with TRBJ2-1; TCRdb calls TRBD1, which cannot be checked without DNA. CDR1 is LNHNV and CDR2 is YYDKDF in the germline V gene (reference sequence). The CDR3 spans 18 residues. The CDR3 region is CATSRDPQDRDSYNEQFF.

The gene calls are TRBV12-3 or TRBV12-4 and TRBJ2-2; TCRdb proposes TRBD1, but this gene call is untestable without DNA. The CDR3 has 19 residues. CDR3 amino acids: CASSIGTGVGLVGTGELFF.

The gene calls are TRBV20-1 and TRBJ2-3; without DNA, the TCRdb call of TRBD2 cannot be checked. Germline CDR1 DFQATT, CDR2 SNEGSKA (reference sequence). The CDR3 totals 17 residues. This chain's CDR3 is CSARDPITSGSADTQYF.

The CDR3 sequence is CASETGVGDTQYF. J is TRBJ2-3 and V is TRBV6-8; as DNA is missing, the TRBD2 call by TCRdb cannot be tested. CDR1 and CDR2 from the germline V gene are MNHGY and SAAAGT. The CDR3 totals 13 residues.

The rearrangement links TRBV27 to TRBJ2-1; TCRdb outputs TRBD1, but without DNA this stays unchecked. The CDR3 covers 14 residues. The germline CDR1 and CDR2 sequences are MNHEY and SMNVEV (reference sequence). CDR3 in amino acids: CASNGQGVRNEQFF.

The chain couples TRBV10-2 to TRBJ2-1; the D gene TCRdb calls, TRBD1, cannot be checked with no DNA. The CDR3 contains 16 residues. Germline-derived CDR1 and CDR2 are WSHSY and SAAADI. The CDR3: CASSESGGIGHNEQFF.

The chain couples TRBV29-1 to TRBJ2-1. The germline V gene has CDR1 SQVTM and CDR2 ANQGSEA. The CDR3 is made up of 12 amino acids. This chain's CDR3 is CSVEKGYNEQFF.

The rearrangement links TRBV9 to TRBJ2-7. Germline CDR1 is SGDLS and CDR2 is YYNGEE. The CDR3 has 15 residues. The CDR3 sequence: CASSVATRLSYEQYF.

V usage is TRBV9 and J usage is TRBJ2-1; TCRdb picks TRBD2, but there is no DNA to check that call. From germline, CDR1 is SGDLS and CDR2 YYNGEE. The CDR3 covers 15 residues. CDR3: CASSAGTSGTYEQFF.

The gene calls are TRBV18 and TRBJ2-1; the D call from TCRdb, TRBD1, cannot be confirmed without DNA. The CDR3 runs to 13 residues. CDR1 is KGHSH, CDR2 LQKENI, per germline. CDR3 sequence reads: CASSPKQANEQFF.

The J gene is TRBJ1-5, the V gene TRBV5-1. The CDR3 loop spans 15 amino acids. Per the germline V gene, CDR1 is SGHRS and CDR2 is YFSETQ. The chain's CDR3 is CASSLEGREGQPQHF.

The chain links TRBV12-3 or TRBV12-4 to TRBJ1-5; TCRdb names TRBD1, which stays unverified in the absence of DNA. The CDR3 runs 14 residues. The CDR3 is CASSYDRGGQPQHF.

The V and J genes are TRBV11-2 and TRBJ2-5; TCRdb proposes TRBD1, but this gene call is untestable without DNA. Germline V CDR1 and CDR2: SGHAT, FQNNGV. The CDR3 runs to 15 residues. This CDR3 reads CASSPGGGDLETQYF.

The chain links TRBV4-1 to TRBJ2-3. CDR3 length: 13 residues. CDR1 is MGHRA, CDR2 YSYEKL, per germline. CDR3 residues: CASSQWNADTQYF.

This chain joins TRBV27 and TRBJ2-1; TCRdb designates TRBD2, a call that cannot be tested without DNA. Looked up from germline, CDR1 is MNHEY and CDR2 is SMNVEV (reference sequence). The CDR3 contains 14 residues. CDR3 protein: CASRLAGGPGEQFF.

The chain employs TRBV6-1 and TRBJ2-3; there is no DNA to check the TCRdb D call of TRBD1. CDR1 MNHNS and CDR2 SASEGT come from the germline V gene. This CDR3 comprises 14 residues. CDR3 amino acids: CASRTRTMGDTQYF.

CDR3 amino acids: CSAIIPGLNTGELFF. The rearrangement joins TRBV20-1 to TRBJ2-2; no DNA is available, so the TRBD2 call from TCRdb remains unchecked. CDR3 length: 15 residues. In germline, CDR1 is DFQATT, CDR2 SNEGSKA (reference sequence).

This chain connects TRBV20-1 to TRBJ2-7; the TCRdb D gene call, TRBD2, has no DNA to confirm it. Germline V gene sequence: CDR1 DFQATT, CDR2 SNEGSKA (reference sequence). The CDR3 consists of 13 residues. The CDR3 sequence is CSVGLAGGGEQYF.

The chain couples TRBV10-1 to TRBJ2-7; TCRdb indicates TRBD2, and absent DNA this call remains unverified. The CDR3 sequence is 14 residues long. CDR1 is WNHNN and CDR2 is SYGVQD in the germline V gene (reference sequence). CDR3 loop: CASSENGALYEQYF.

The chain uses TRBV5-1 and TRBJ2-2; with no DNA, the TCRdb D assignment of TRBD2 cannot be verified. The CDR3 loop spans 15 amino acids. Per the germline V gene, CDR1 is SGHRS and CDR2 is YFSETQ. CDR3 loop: CASRIGTSGAGELFF.

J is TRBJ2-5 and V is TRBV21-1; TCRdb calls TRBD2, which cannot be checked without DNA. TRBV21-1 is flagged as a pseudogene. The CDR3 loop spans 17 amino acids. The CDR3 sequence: CASSKPRASGREETQYF.

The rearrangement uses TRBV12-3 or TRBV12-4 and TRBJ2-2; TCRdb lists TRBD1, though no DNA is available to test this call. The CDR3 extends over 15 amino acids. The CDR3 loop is CASSFFQDITGELFF.

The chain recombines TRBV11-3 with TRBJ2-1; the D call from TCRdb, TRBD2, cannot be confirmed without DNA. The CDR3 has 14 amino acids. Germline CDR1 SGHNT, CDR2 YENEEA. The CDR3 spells CASSLAEGRNEQFF.

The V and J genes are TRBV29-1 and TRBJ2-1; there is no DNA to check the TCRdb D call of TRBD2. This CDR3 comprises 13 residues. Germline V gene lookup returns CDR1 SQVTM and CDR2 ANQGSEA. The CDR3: CSVEERLYNEQFF.

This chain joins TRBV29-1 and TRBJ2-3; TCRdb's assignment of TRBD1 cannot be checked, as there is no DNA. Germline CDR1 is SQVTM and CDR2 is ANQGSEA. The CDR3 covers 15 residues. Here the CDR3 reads CSVEKQGAGTDTQYF.